A selection of T cell receptor beta chains follows, all from one sample in a study. TCRdb re-called the RT-PCR reads with MiXCR, one entry per CDR3 protein. In the table there are about 680,000 distinct CDR3 sequences, 13% to 15% of which are singletons. Sample: memory CD4+ T cells from blood. The source is a female donor in good health, serving as a healthy control. The CDR3 runs from the conserved cysteine through the conserved F or W. D genes are given only for firm matches. Some rows mark clone size as missing; the rest say once, few, many or name a class of expanded clone.

D	size	V	J	length	CDR3	DNA
-	few	TRBV3-1	TRBJ2-1	13	CASSQDFPVEQFF	TGTGCCAGCAGCCAAGACTTCCCTGTTGAGCAGTTCTTC
-	few	TRBV20-1	TRBJ2-2	15	CSALKGWPNTGELFF	TGCAGTGCGCTTAAGGGGTGGCCGAACACCGGGGAGCTGTTTTTT
TRBD2	many	TRBV29-1	TRBJ2-1	16	CSVESLAGVSYNEQFF	TGCAGCGTTGAATCGCTAGCGGGGGTCTCCTACAATGAGCAGTTCTTC
-	many	TRBV24-1	TRBJ1-3	13	CATSESSGNTIYF	TGTGCCACCAGTGAATCGTCTGGAAACACCATATATTTT
-	few	TRBV7-2	TRBJ1-2	16	CASSLAPRQVVSGYTF	TGTGCCAGCAGCTTAGCGCCCCGACAGGTAGTCTCCGGCTACACCTTC
-	few	TRBV20-1	TRBJ1-3	15	CSVPRLGRGADTIYF	TGCAGTGTCCCGCGGTTGGGCAGGGGAGCCGACACCATATATTTT
-	-	TRBV3-1	TRBJ2-7	12	CASSQLGDEQYF	TGTGCCAGCAGCCAGTTAGGGGACGAGCAGTACTTC
-	many	TRBV12-3/TRBV12-4	TRBJ2-6	12	CASSLGANVLTF	TGTGCCAGCAGTTTGGGGGCCAACGTCCTGACTTTC
TRBD1	-	TRBV7-9	TRBJ2-7	17	CASALGLRGTGYCEQYF	TGTGCCAGCGCATTAGGGTTGAGGGGGACAGGGTATTGCGAGCAGTACTTC
-	-	TRBV5-6	TRBJ1-6	14	CASSRGQINSPLHF	TGTGCCAGCAGCCGGGGACAAATTAATTCACCCCTCCACTTT
-	few	TRBV6-6	TRBJ1-5	15	CASSYASSSNQPQHF	TGTGCCAGCAGTTACGCCTCGTCTAGCAATCAGCCCCAGCATTTT
-	-	TRBV20-1	TRBJ1-2	14	CSANRVMRKEGYTF	TGCAGTGCGAACAGGGTTATGAGGAAGGAGGGCTACACCTTC
-	few	TRBV7-3	TRBJ1-1	13	CASSSEGLSEAFF	TGTGCCAGCAGCTCAGAAGGACTATCCGAAGCTTTCTTT
-	many	TRBV29-1	TRBJ2-4	11	CSVVASNIQYF	TGCAGCGTTGTGGCCTCAAACATTCAGTACTTC
-	few	TRBV5-1	TRBJ1-3	16	CASSSGRGLAGNTIYF	TGCGCCAGCAGCTCCGGTCGGGGATTAGCTGGAAACACCATATATTTT
-	few	TRBV6-6	TRBJ1-2	13	CASSLGLADGYTF	TGTGCCAGCAGCCTCGGACTGGCTGATGGCTACACCTTC
-	few	TRBV5-1	TRBJ2-1	15	CASSPSQGRRNEQFF	TGCGCCAGCAGCCCTAGCCAGGGGAGGAGAAATGAGCAGTTCTTC
-	many	TRBV11-3	TRBJ2-1	12	CASSSDPGEQFF	TGTGCCAGCAGCTCCGACCCGGGGGAGCAGTTCTTC
-	few	TRBV15	TRBJ2-1	15	CATSRDPSYYNEQFF	TGTGCCACCAGCAGAGATCCGTCCTACTACAATGAGCAGTTCTTC
TRBD2	-	TRBV27	TRBJ2-5	17	CASSLRGTSIIQETQYF	TGTGCCAGCAGTTTACGGGGGACTAGTATCATCCAAGAGACCCAGTACTTC
TRBD2	few	TRBV7-2	TRBJ2-7	15	CASSLAGGGAYEQYF	TGTGCCAGCAGCTTAGCTGGCGGGGGGGCCTACGAGCAGTACTTC
-	few	TRBV6-6	TRBJ2-7	11	CASSTDRERYF	TGTGCCAGCAGTACAGACCGCGAACGGTACTTC
TRBD1	few	TRBV28	TRBJ1-5	22	CASSLQLGSRDRVWLSNQPQHF	TGTGCCAGCAGCCTACAATTAGGGAGCCGGGACAGGGTTTGGCTTAGCAATCAGCCCCAGCATTTT
-	few	TRBV18	TRBJ2-7	15	CASSPGHQSSYEQYF	TGTGCCAGCTCACCGGGACACCAGAGCTCCTACGAGCAGTACTTC
-	-	TRBV7-2	TRBJ1-1	15	CASSLAPGIRTEAFF	TGTGCCAGCAGCTTAGCGCCGGGCATACGCACTGAAGCTTTCTTT
TRBD1	many	TRBV12-3/TRBV12-4	TRBJ2-3	14	CASLAIGTGTPQYF	TGTGCCAGTCTCGCGATTGGGACAGGGACTCCGCAGTATTTT
-	few	TRBV20-1	TRBJ2-1	13	CSARAPPVNEQFF	TGCAGTGCTAGGGCTCCGCCTGTGAATGAGCAGTTCTTC
TRBD1	few	TRBV20-1	TRBJ1-6	15	CSARRDSLYNSPLHF	TGCAGTGCTAGACGGGACAGCCTCTATAATTCACCCCTCCACTTT
TRBD1	few	TRBV5-1	TRBJ2-5	13	CASTGTGQETQYF	TGCGCCAGCACCGGGACAGGGCAAGAGACCCAGTACTTC
TRBD1	many	TRBV6-5	TRBJ2-3	15	CASSAPGQGLYTQYF	TGTGCCAGCAGTGCCCCGGGACAGGGGCTATATACGCAGTATTTT
TRBD1	few	TRBV24-1	TRBJ1-2	13	CATSEWTGDGYTF	TGTGCCACCAGTGAGTGGACAGGGGATGGCTACACCTTC
-	-	TRBV10-3	TRBJ2-5	13	CAISQSGGETQYF	TGTGCCATCAGCCAGTCAGGAGGGGAGACCCAGTACTTC
-	few	TRBV3-1	TRBJ1-2	16	CASSQDLTGAMGGYTF	TGTGCCAGCAGCCAGGACTTGACAGGAGCAATGGGTGGCTACACCTTC
-	many	TRBV12-3/TRBV12-4	TRBJ1-4	13	CASSSGANEKLFF	TGTGCCAGCAGTTCCGGGGCTAATGAAAAACTGTTTTTT
TRBD1	few	TRBV6-6	TRBJ1-2	15	CASSGGGQGDYGYTF	TGTGCCAGCAGTGGGGGGGGACAGGGGGACTATGGCTACACCTTC